This TCR beta chain was obtained from a study of T cells in Graves' hyperthyroidism and ophthalmopathy. Note on this clonotype: Its cognate antigen is unknown.

Points from the study as a whole: Clonotypes that were expanded in thyroid above 0.001 mostly appeared in blood too.

RNA transcripts provided the source from which TCR beta CDR3 regions were amplified. An initial round of RT-PCR targeting the TCR CDR3 relied on the HTBI primer set. One entry per CDR3 protein results from TCRdb running MiXCR on the multiplex PCR reads. The data hold more than 300,000 distinct CDR3 sequences, with approximately 15% observed a single time. Germline CDR1 reads SQVTM; CDR2 reads ANQGSEA. The ends were cut back, 5 bases at V and 4 bases at J, with 20 bases in the middle. This CDR3 is 15 amino acids long. The rearrangement joins TRBV29-1 to TRBJ1-1; TRBD1 is a possible D gene (5 bases). This receptor was obtained from a woman aged 30 to 39 with Graves' ophthalmopathy. The sequencing input was blood. CDR3 sequence: CSVRVGWGVGTEAFF. Written as DNA, the CDR3 is TGCAGCGTTCGCGTCGGGTGGGGGGTTGGCACTGAAGCTTTCTTT.